Below are 12 T cell receptor beta chains sequenced from a single sample in a study of T cell repertoires in cytomegalovirus infection. TCRdb reprocessed the reads with MiXCR, giving one entry per CDR3 protein. The profile shows 700,000 to 950,000 distinct CDR3 sequences, 30% to 35% of them singletons. Their cognate antigens are unknown. Source: cultured CD8+ T cells from PBMCs, taken from culture after CMV antigen stimulation. These receptors were obtained from a human donor in good health (CMV status not recorded). Some clones in this sample may be carry-over from other donors' samples.

The rearrangement links TRBV4-1 to TRBJ2-1, with D possibly called TRBD1 or TRBD2 (5 bases each). The CDR3 is made up of 14 amino acids. Germline CDR1 MGHRA, CDR2 YSYEKL. Between the trimmed V and J ends, which lost 0 bases and 7 bases, there was a span of 10 bases. The CDR3 sequence is CASSQDQGDNEQFF. DNA for the CDR3: TGCGCCAGCAGCCAAGATCAGGGAGATAATGAGCAGTTCTTC.

The chain combines TRBV6-6 with TRBJ2-1, with 8 bases identical to TRBD2. This CDR3 has 15 amino acids. The ends lost 2 bases at V and 9 bases at J; junction bases unmatched: 9. The germline V gene encodes CDR1 MNHNY and CDR2 SVGAGI (reference sequence). Here the CDR3 DNA reads TGTGCCAGCAGTTACCTTGGCGGGGGGCCGGGTGAGCAGTTCTTC. Translating it yields CASSYLGGGPGEQFF.

This clonotype was found once. The chain is built from TRBV6-6 and TRBJ2-2, with 8 positions matching TRBD1. This CDR3 has 14 amino acids. With 11 bases clipped from V and 3 bases from J, the junction kept 8 bases outside the gene matches. Per germline, CDR1 MNHNY and CDR2 SVGAGI (reference sequence). CDR3 loop: CAAGTGPDTGELFF. Written as DNA, the CDR3 is TGTGCCGCGGGGACAGGTCCCGACACCGGGGAGCTGTTTTTT.

The V gene is TRBV10-3, the J gene TRBJ1-2, with unresolved D. Trimming removed 2 bases from V and 2 bases from J, with 12 bases in between. The CDR3 extends over 15 amino acids. The germline V gene has CDR1 ENHRY and CDR2 SYGVKD. The CDR3 spells CAISEPEGSNYGYTF. CDR3 nucleotides: TGTGCCATCAGTGAGCCGGAGGGTAGCAACTATGGCTACACCTTC.

The chain employs TRBV4-1 and TRBJ2-1, with D perhaps being TRBD1 or TRBD2 (5 bases each). The CDR3 has 14 residues. Germline CDR1 MGHRA, CDR2 YSYEKL. V gave up 3 bases and J gave up 7 bases, with 13 bases separating them. The CDR3 loop is CASSHGTVGNEQFF. The CDR3 nucleotides are TGCGCCAGCAGCCACGGGACGGTCGGAAATGAGCAGTTCTTC.

This clonotype has only a few counts. The J gene is TRBJ2-3, the V gene TRBV7-9; weak D call: TRBD2 (6 bases). Germline loops: CDR1 SEHNR, CDR2 FQNEAQ (reference sequence). The CDR3 is made up of 14 amino acids. Between the trimmed V and J ends, which lost 5 bases and 2 bases, there was a span of 11 bases. The CDR3 protein is CASSLGLYTDTQYF. CDR3 coding DNA: TGTGCCAGCAGCCTGGGACTGTACACAGATACGCAGTATTTT.

This clonotype was counted ten times or more. The chain joins TRBV6-1 to TRBJ2-7; 9 positions match TRBD1. The CDR3 runs to 15 residues. With V trimmed by 1 base and J by 4 bases, 5 bases remained unmatched. CDR1 and CDR2 from the germline V gene are MNHNS and SASEGT. CDR3 bases: TGTGCCAGCAGTGAAGTATCGGACAGGGGTTACGAGCAGTACGTC. This gives the protein CASSEVSDRGYEQYV.

The chain links TRBV28 to TRBJ1-2; the D is unclear. Germline V gene data show CDR1 as MDHEN and CDR2 as SYDVKM. The CDR3 contains 15 residues. V was trimmed by 7 bases and J by 4 bases, leaving 19 bases between them. In nucleotides, the CDR3 is TGTGCCAGCACCACATGGGCAGTGAGCACCTATGGCTACACCTTC. It encodes CASTTWAVSTYGYTF.

The rearrangement links TRBV11-3 to TRBJ2-3, with a weak D call TRBD1 (6 bases). Looked up from germline, CDR1 is SGHNT and CDR2 is YENEEA. Trimming removed 5 bases from V and 2 bases from J, with 14 bases in between. The CDR3 length is 15 residues. The CDR3 bases are TGTGCCAGCAGCGCCCGCCAGGGGCCCACAGATACGCAGTATTTT. Its protein product is CASSARQGPTDTQYF.

Comment on this clonotype: A much larger clonotype is one base distant, so this may be a read error. The chain employs TRBV7-2 and TRBJ2-5, with a weak D call TRBD1 (6 bases). The CDR3 has 16 residues. V was cut by 2 bases and J by 5 bases, with 18 bases left in between. The germline gives CDR1 SGHTA, CDR2 FQGNSA. The CDR3 DNA follows: TGTGCCAGCAGCTTACCCAGCGTGGGGGCGGATGAGACCCAGTACTTC. Residues: CASSLPSVGADETQYF.

On this clonotype: An end of the junction does not agree with germline; a read error may underlie this. This sequence joins TRBV5-3 and TRBJ1-5; the D is unclear. Being an ORF, TRBV5-3 has a function that is uncertain. This CDR3 has 15 residues. CDR3 sequence (DNA): TGTGCCAGCAGCTTACGACGGGGAGACAATCAGCCCCAGCATTTT. Amino acid sequence: CASSLRRGDNQPQHF.

The chain joins TRBV11-2 to TRBJ2-7; 10 bases match TRBD2. In germline, CDR1 is SGHAT, CDR2 FQNNGV. V was pared by 5 bases and J by 5 bases, with 9 bases of the junction left unmatched. This CDR3 comprises 15 residues. CDR3 nucleotides: TGTGCCAGCAGCAACCCCGGGACTAGCGAGCACGAGCAGTACTTC. Its translation: CASSNPGTSEHEQYF.